The 14 T cell receptor beta chains below all came from one sample that was sequenced in a study of cytomegalovirus exposure and HLA in healthy donors. 13 Jbeta primers and 60 Vbeta primers were used for the PCR. The table came from immunoSEQ multiplex PCR; TCRdb's copy has only in-frame clones and leaves some out. Of around 200,000 clones listed, around 77% are singletons. The material sequenced was PBMCs. These receptors all stem from a female donor in good health and CMV-seronegative.

This clone was picked up a small number of times. This chain joins TRBV28 and TRBJ1-1; the match to TRBD1 covers 8 bases. J lost 3 bases, V lost 5 bases, and 8 bases had no gene match. Germline CDR1 is MDHEN and CDR2 is SYDVKM. The CDR3 is made up of 15 amino acids. The DNA for the CDR3 is TGTGCCAGCAGTGACGCGACAGGGGAGTACACTGAAGCTTTCTTT. Translating it yields CASSDATGEYTEAFF.

This chain uses TRBV9 with TRBJ1-6; D perhaps matches TRBD1 (6 bases). The V gene lost 4 bases and the J gene lost 7 bases, with 12 bases spanning the gap. This CDR3 has 14 residues. CDR1 and CDR2 (germline): SGDLS, YYNGEE. The CDR3 protein is CASSPQGSNSPLHF. CDR3 coding DNA: TGTGCCAGCAGCCCACAGGGTTCCAATTCACCCCTCCACTTT. Drawing the rest from reference TRBV9 and TRBJ1-6, the complete variable domain is DSGVTQTPKHLITATGQRVTLRCSPRSGDLSVYWYQQSLDQGLQFLIQYYNGEERAKGNILERFSAQQFPDLHSELNLSSLELGDSALYFCASSPQGSNSPLHFGNGTRLTVT.

This sequence joins TRBV28 and TRBJ2-2, with D possibly matching TRBD1 (6 bases). This CDR3 comprises 16 residues. CDR1 and CDR2 (germline): MDHEN, SYDVKM. V was pared by 7 bases and J by 7 bases, with 22 bases between. The CDR3 spells CASNSGTRRLSGELFF. DNA for the CDR3: TGTGCCAGCAATAGTGGGACAAGACGGCTCAGCGGGGAGCTGTTTTTT.

The J gene is TRBJ1-1, the V gene TRBV28; D call uncertain. V was cut by 10 bases and J by 1 base, with 13 bases left in between. Germline V gene data show CDR1 as MDHEN and CDR2 as SYDVKM. The CDR3 extends over 13 amino acids. Written as DNA, the CDR3 is TGTGCCACCCAGAGGGAGGCGAACACTGAAGCTTTCTTT. Residues: CATQREANTEAFF.

The chain uses TRBV20-1 and TRBJ1-2, with D perhaps matching TRBD1 (6 bases). The germline CDR1 and CDR2 sequences are DFQATT and SNEGSKA (reference sequence). This CDR3 has 11 amino acids. Trimming removed 8 bases at V and 7 bases at J, with 14 bases between. The CDR3 loop is CSLYYRVGYTF. The CDR3 DNA reads TGCAGTTTATACTACAGGGTTGGCTACACCTTC.

The chain uses TRBV4-3 and TRBJ1-4; D is uncertain. Deletions cut 4 bases from V and 7 bases from J, with 13 bases between. The CDR3 spans 14 residues. From germline, CDR1 is LGHNA and CDR2 YSLEER. CDR3 sequence (DNA): TGCGCCAGCAGCCCCGCGGTGTTGGTTGAAAAACTGTTTTTT. It translates to CASSPAVLVEKLFF.

This clone was observed once. J is TRBJ2-1 and V is TRBV19; 10 nucleotides align to TRBD1. The CDR3 runs 15 residues. V lost 3 bases, J lost 8 bases, and 7 bases stayed unmatched. Per the germline V gene, CDR1 is LNHDA and CDR2 is SQIVND (reference sequence). CDR3 protein: CASSMSGTGEDEQFF. DNA of the CDR3: TGTGCCAGTAGTATGTCTGGGACAGGGGAGGATGAGCAGTTCTTC. The variable domain in full, with the rest retrieved from reference TRBV19 and TRBJ2-1, is DGGITQSPKYLFRKEGQNVTLSCEQNLNHDAMYWYRQDPGQGLRLIYYSQIVNDFQKGDIAEGYSVSREKKESFPLTVTSAQKNPTAFYLCASSMSGTGEDEQFFGPGTRLTVL.

This clone was seen once. The V and J genes are TRBV28 and TRBJ1-6; 7 bases are shared with TRBD1. V trimming: 5 bases; J trimming: 9 bases; junction bases outside the gene matches: 10. The CDR3 contains 15 residues. Per germline, CDR1 MDHEN and CDR2 SYDVKM. The CDR3 sequence is CASSTDRARISPLHF. The DNA for the CDR3 is TGTGCCAGCAGTACCGACAGGGCTCGGATTTCACCCCTCCACTTT. Drawing the rest from reference TRBV28 and TRBJ1-6, the complete variable domain is DVKVTQSSRYLVKRTGEKVFLECVQDMDHENMFWYRQDPGLGLRLIYFSYDVKMKEKGDIPEGYSVSREKKERFSLILESASTNQTSMYLCASSTDRARISPLHFGNGTRLTVT.

The chain joins TRBV7-6 to TRBJ2-5; 10 bases agree with TRBD1. Germline CDR1 reads SGHVS; CDR2 reads FNYEAQ. The CDR3 contains 15 residues. V trimming: 5 bases; J trimming: 6 bases; junction bases outside the gene matches: 9. CDR3: CASSRGTGEGQTQYF. In nucleotides, the CDR3 is TGTGCCAGCAGCCGCGGGACAGGGGAAGGTCAGACCCAGTACTTC.

This sequence joins TRBV4-1 and TRBJ2-7, with D possibly TRBD1 on 7 matching bases. V gave up 4 bases and J gave up 2 bases, with 12 bases separating them. The CDR3 totals 14 residues. Germline V gene lookup returns CDR1 MGHRA and CDR2 YSYEKL. The CDR3 here is CASSPRGVAYEQYF. CDR3 in DNA: TGCGCCAGCAGCCCCAGGGGGGTTGCCTACGAGCAGTACTTC.

The V gene is TRBV7-2, the J gene TRBJ1-5; the match to TRBD1 covers 9 bases. CDR1 is SGHTA and CDR2 is FQGNSA in the germline V gene. V lost 6 bases and J lost 1; bases outside the gene matches: 4. The CDR3 extends over 15 amino acids. CDR3: CASSFTGGSNQPQHF. The CDR3 DNA sequence: TGTGCCAGCAGTTTTACAGGGGGCAGCAATCAGCCCCAGCATTTT.

The rearrangement links TRBV5-1 to TRBJ1-6, with D unclear. The CDR3 runs to 15 residues. CDR1 and CDR2 from the germline V gene are SGHRS and YFSETQ. The V end was cut by 0 bases, the J end by 14 bases, with 18 bases between. The CDR3 reads CASSLEERRIKTLHF. CDR3 sequence (DNA): TGCGCCAGCAGCTTGGAAGAGCGGCGGATAAAGACCCTCCACTTT.

The chain employs TRBV6-1 and TRBJ1-2; 9 nucleotides align to TRBD1. Per germline, CDR1 MNHNS and CDR2 SASEGT. The CDR3 has 14 amino acids. The V gene end was trimmed by 7 bases and the J gene end by 4 bases; junction bases not matched to a gene: 7. CDR3 in DNA: TGTGCCAGCACCCCCGGGACAGGGCCCTATGGCTACACCTTC. It encodes CASTPGTGPYGYTF.

The genes are TRBV30 and TRBJ2-3, with D perhaps matching TRBD2 (6 bases). Trimming stripped 2 bases from V and 2 bases from J, with 8 bases between. This CDR3 spans 13 amino acids. CDR1 GTSNPN and CDR2 SVGIG come from the germline V gene (reference sequence). The CDR3 DNA is TGTGCCTGGAGTCGGGACTCCACAGATACGCAGTATTTT. This gives the protein CAWSRDSTDTQYF. The full variable domain, rest sourced from reference TRBV30 and TRBJ2-3, is SQTIHQWPATLVQPVGSPLSLECTVEGTSNPNLYWYRQAAGRGLQLLFYSVGIGQISSEVPQNLSASRPQDRQFILSSKKLLLSDSGFYLCAWSRDSTDTQYFGPGTRLTVL.